The next 13 T cell receptor beta chains were all read from a single sample in a study of blood T cell repertoires in COVID-19. Only in-frame clones appear in the TCRdb table, and some are missing; sequencing was by immunoSEQ multiplex PCR. The sample holds hundreds of thousands of clones, roughly 85% seen once. The source material was peripheral blood. These receptors were collected from a woman in her 30s with active or convalescent COVID-19.

The chain combines TRBV6-5 with TRBJ2-5, with a weak D call TRBD1 (6 bases). Germline lookup yields CDR1 MNHEY and CDR2 SVGAGI. This CDR3 spans 15 amino acids. V dropped 2 bases and J dropped 0 bases, with 10 bases sitting between them. CDR3 region: CASSYARGHQETQYF. The CDR3 nucleotides are TGTGCCAGCAGTTACGCCAGGGGTCACCAAGAGACCCAGTACTTC.

This chain joins TRBV18 and TRBJ2-1; 7 bases are a match to TRBD2. The CDR3 spans 15 residues. V was pared by 3 bases and J by 14 bases, with 16 bases of the junction left unmatched. Germline V gene lookup returns CDR1 KGHSH and CDR2 LQKENI. The DNA of the CDR3 is TGTGCCAGCTCACCTGTCACCGAAGCGGGATTCACCAAGTTCTTC. Protein: CASSPVTEAGFTKFF. Filled out from reference TRBV18 and TRBJ2-1, the complete variable domain reads NAGVMQNPRHLVRRRGQEARLRCSPMKGHSHVYWYRQLPEEGLKFMVYLQKENIIDESGMPKERFSAEFPKEGPSILRIQQVVRGDSAAYFCASSPVTEAGFTKFFGPGTRLTVL.

The CDR3 is CASSPSFAGYADTQYF. CDR3 bases: TGTGCCAGCAGCCCGTCTTTTGCGGGGTACGCAGATACGCAGTATTTT. The chain carries TRBV3-1 (or the pseudogene TRBV3-2) and TRBJ2-3, with D maybe TRBD2 (6 bases). V dropped 4 bases and J dropped 4 bases, with 18 bases sitting between them. CDR1 is LGHDT and CDR2 is YNNKEL in the germline V gene (reference sequence). This CDR3 spans 16 amino acids.

The V and J genes are TRBV9 and TRBJ1-1; D remains unclear. Germline V gene lookup returns CDR1 SGDLS and CDR2 YYNGEE. The ends were cut back, 3 bases at V and 1 base at J, with 16 bases in the middle. The CDR3 runs to 16 residues. CDR3: CASSATPSLRNTEAFF. CDR3 in DNA: TGTGCCAGCAGCGCGACCCCGTCACTAAGGAACACTGAAGCTTTCTTT.

The rearrangement links TRBV10-3 to TRBJ2-2, with TRBD2 identical over 15 bases. This CDR3 has 15 amino acids. V was clipped by 7 bases and J by 8 bases; unmatched bases: 5. Germline CDR1 is ENHRY and CDR2 is SYGVKD. The CDR3 DNA sequence: TGTGCCATCACCGGACTAGCGGGGGGGCTTGGGGAGCTGTTTTTT. This gives the protein CAITGLAGGLGELFF.

The chain links TRBV29-1 to TRBJ2-7; 9 bases match TRBD1. This CDR3 comprises 12 residues. The V gene end was trimmed by 7 bases and the J gene end by 4 bases; junction bases not matched to a gene: 5. CDR1 is SQVTM and CDR2 is ANQGSEA in the germline V gene. Here the CDR3 DNA reads TGCAGCGCCGGACAGGGGCGTTACGAGCAGTACTTC. As protein: CSAGQGRYEQYF.

This chain joins TRBV5-1 and TRBJ2-1, with 9 positions matching TRBD1. V shed 3 bases and J 6 bases; nucleotides not matched to a gene: 7. The germline CDR1 and CDR2 sequences are SGHRS and YFSETQ. This CDR3 contains 15 residues. The CDR3 region has the DNA TGCGCCAGCAGCTCACCGGGACAGGGTTCCAATGAGCAGTTCTTC. Translation: CASSSPGQGSNEQFF.

About this clone itself: Other DNA sequences in the same sample also yield this CDR3. The genes are TRBV12-3 or TRBV12-4 and TRBJ1-1; D remains unclear. CDR3 size: 12 residues. V was trimmed by 3 bases and J by 5 bases, leaving 7 bases between them. Here the CDR3 reads CASSFSGTEAFF. The CDR3 region has the DNA TGTGCCAGCAGTTTCTCGGGGACTGAAGCTTTCTTT.

Written as DNA, the CDR3 is TGTGCCAGCAGCTTAGAGGGACAGGGCTACAATGAGCAGTTCTTC. Encoded protein: CASSLEGQGYNEQFF. The V gene is TRBV7-2, the J gene TRBJ2-1; TRBD1 matches at 9 bases. With V trimmed by 1 base and J by 3 bases, 1 base remained unmatched. CDR1 SGHTA and CDR2 FQGNSA come from the germline V gene. The length of the CDR3 is 15 residues. The entire variable domain, with the rest obtained from reference TRBV7-2 and TRBJ2-1, is as follows: GAGVSQSPSNKVTEKGKDVELRCDPISGHTALYWYRQSLGQGLEFLIYFQGNSAPDKSGLPSDRFSAERTGGSVSTLTIQRTQQEDSAVYLCASSLEGQGYNEQFFGPGTRLTVL.

V gene TRBV29-1 combines with J gene TRBJ2-3; D ambiguous. Germline values: CDR1 SQVTM, CDR2 ANQGSEA. This CDR3 comprises 12 residues. Deletions cut 5 bases from V and 2 bases from J, with 8 bases between. CDR3 amino acids: CSVTSFTDTQYF. The CDR3 nucleotides are TGCAGCGTTACGAGTTTCACAGATACGCAGTATTTT.

The CDR3 sequence: CASSLALRGYEQYF. CDR3 in DNA: TGTGCCAGCAGCTTAGCTTTACGAGGCTACGAGCAGTACTTC. The chain carries TRBV7-9 and TRBJ2-7; the D is unclear. Deletions cut 0 bases from V and 3 bases from J, with 9 bases between. Germline CDR1 reads SEHNR; CDR2 reads FQNEAQ (reference sequence). The CDR3 covers 14 residues.

The rearrangement uses TRBV18 and TRBJ2-5, with 11 bases identical to TRBD2. The CDR3 totals 15 residues. The ends lost 3 bases at V and 4 bases at J; junction bases unmatched: 4. The germline CDR1 and CDR2 sequences are KGHSH and LQKENI. CDR3 sequence reads: CASSPGTSGTETQYF. The DNA of the CDR3 is TGTGCCAGCTCACCCGGGACTAGCGGAACAGAGACCCAGTACTTC.

CDR3 loop: CASSLDRGTMNTEAFF. The CDR3 bases are TGTGCCAGCAGCTTGGACAGGGGCACCATGAACACTGAAGCTTTCTTT. The chain has TRBV5-4 and TRBJ1-1; 7 bases map to TRBD1. The length of the CDR3 is 16 residues. Germline CDR1 SGHNT, CDR2 YYREEE (reference sequence). V lost 0 bases and J lost 0; bases outside the gene matches: 5. The variable domain in full, completed from reference TRBV5-4 and TRBJ1-1, reads ETGVTQSPTHLIKTRGQQVTLRCSSQSGHNTVSWYQQALGQGPQFIFQYYREEENGRGNFPPRFSGLQFPNYSSELNVNALELDDSALYLCASSLDRGTMNTEAFFGQGTRLTVV.